The T cell receptor (beta chain) under discussion was sequenced for a study of blood T cell repertoires in COVID-19. Germline-derived CDR1 and CDR2 are MGHRA and YSYEKL. Losses at the gene ends were 3 bases for V and 4 bases for J; bases not matched to a gene: 15. The CDR3 has 18 residues. Authors' analysis steps: Nucleated cell number was recorded as an estimate derived from reference gene primer amplification. The method was immunoSEQ multiplex PCR; TCRdb's version includes in-frame clones alone and lacks a portion of them. V and J calls and clone size are those listed in that table; D and trimming were worked out from the DNA. The sample comprises 200,000 to 250,000 clones, about 86% of which are singletons, and 6.2% rests with the top ten.

The V and J genes are TRBV4-1 and TRBJ2-1; 7 bases match TRBD1. The sequenced sample consisted of peripheral blood. This receptor was obtained from a man in his sixties with acute or convalescent COVID-19. The CDR3 reads CASSQDRPAASSYNEQFF. CDR3 in DNA: TGCGCCAGCAGCCAGGACAGGCCCGCGGCTAGCAGTTACAATGAGCAGTTCTTC.